One sample yielded the 10 T cell receptor beta chains listed below, sequenced in a study of blood T cells in healthy people across ages. A sample-barcoded 5' primer and a J-beta primer mix were used in a second PCR of about 6 to 11 cycles. One entry per CDR3 protein, called by TCRdb with MiXCR from the 5' RACE reads. The table has 550,000 to 650,000 distinct CDR3 sequences, about 30% seen once; the top ten hold 15% to 19%. What was sequenced was blood. These receptors were taken from an elderly woman in good health.

In this sample, this clonotype turned up many times. The chain employs TRBV29-1 and TRBJ1-1; D unclear. The germline V and J ends were trimmed by 0 bases and 8 bases, with 10 bases remaining between them. CDR3 length equals 12 residues. In germline, CDR1 is SQVTM, CDR2 ANQGSEA. CDR3 protein: CSVEETTKEAFF. The CDR3 DNA reads TGCAGCGTTGAAGAGACAACAAAGGAAGCTTTCTTT.

This clonotype has ten or more counts. V gene TRBV20-1 combines with J gene TRBJ1-4, with TRBD1 matching over 8 bases. Germline V gives CDR1 DFQATT, CDR2 SNEGSKA (reference sequence). The CDR3 spans 16 residues. The junction had 11 bases not matched to a gene; V was cut back by 6 bases and J by 2 bases. CDR3 region: CSAEGMTGATNEKLFF. DNA of the CDR3: TGCAGTGCCGAGGGGATGACAGGGGCCACTAATGAAAAACTGTTTTTT.

The rearrangement uses TRBV20-1 and TRBJ1-5, with TRBD1 matching 7 bases. After removal of 2 bases from V and 11 bases from J, the junction contained 15 bases not matched to a gene. CDR1 is DFQATT and CDR2 is SNEGSKA in the germline V gene (reference sequence). The CDR3 is 15 residues long. CDR3: CSARPQGGSGSAQHF. The CDR3 DNA follows: TGCAGTGCTAGACCTCAGGGGGGTAGTGGATCAGCCCAGCATTTT.

The table lists this clonotype with many counts. The chain joins TRBV27 to TRBJ2-1; TRBD1 matches 10 bases. This CDR3 spans 19 amino acids. The V and J ends lost 8 bases and 5 bases, in that order; junction bases with no gene match: 21. CDR1 and CDR2 from the germline V gene are MNHEY and SMNVEV (reference sequence). The CDR3 DNA sequence: TGTGCCAGCGGGGTAGGGACAGGGGTCGAGATTGGTCGACACAATGAGCAGTTCTTC. Translation gives CASGVGTGVEIGRHNEQFF.

This clonotype was seen ten or more times. The J gene is TRBJ1-2, the V gene TRBV5-1, with TRBD1 as a possible D gene (6 bases). The germline V gene encodes CDR1 SGHRS and CDR2 YFSETQ. The length of the CDR3 is 12 residues. Trimming left V 1 base short and J 8 bases short, with 9 bases between. In DNA, the CDR3 is TGCGCCAGCAGCTTGTACAGGGACGGCTACACCTTC. Its translation is CASSLYRDGYTF.

This clonotype was counted ten times or more. This sequence joins TRBV18 and TRBJ2-1; 14 bases are shared with TRBD2. The junction had 4 bases not matched to a gene; V was cut back by 4 bases and J by 2 bases. There are 17 residues in the CDR3. The V gene's germline CDR1 is KGHSH and CDR2 LQKENI. CDR3: CASSLRTSGRPYNEQFF. The CDR3 DNA follows: TGTGCCAGCTCACTGCGGACTAGCGGGAGGCCCTACAATGAGCAGTTCTTC.

To note about this clonotype: This clone may be a read error of a much larger clone one base away. The chain recombines TRBV6-5 with TRBJ2-7; 9 bases agree with TRBD1. Losses at the gene ends were 8 bases for V and 7 bases for J; bases not matched to a gene: 15. CDR3 length: 15 residues. Germline V CDR1 and CDR2: MNHEY, SVGAGI. CDR3 loop: CASVNAGQGNNEQYF. The DNA of the CDR3 is TGTGCCAGCGTTAACGCGGGACAGGGTAACAATGAGCAGTACTTC.

CDR3: CAWSVKGLNTEAFF. DNA for the CDR3: TGTGCCTGGAGTGTAAAGGGGCTTAACACTGAAGCTTTCTTT. This chain connects TRBV30 to TRBJ1-1; possible D gene TRBD1, 5 bases. Germline-derived CDR1 and CDR2 are GTSNPN and SVGIG (reference sequence). V lost 0 bases and J 2 bases, leaving 10 bases between the germline ends. The CDR3 is 14 amino acids.

The CDR3 DNA follows: TGTGCCAGCAGTACAAGGATCTCCACCGGGGAGCTGTTTTTT. This encodes CASSTRISTGELFF. This rearrangement joins TRBV12-3 or TRBV12-4 to TRBJ2-2, with unresolved D. The V end lost 5 bases, the J end lost 4 bases, and 11 bases lay between the germline ends. The CDR3 contains 14 residues.

The genes are TRBV3-1 and TRBJ2-5; maybe TRBD1 (6 bases). V was pared by 3 bases and J by 2 bases, with 13 bases between. Germline V gene sequence: CDR1 LGHDT, CDR2 YNNKEL (reference sequence). The CDR3 has 15 residues. CDR3 DNA: TGTGCCAGCAGCCACGCAGGGACATCACAAGAGACCCAGTACTTC. Translation: CASSHAGTSQETQYF.